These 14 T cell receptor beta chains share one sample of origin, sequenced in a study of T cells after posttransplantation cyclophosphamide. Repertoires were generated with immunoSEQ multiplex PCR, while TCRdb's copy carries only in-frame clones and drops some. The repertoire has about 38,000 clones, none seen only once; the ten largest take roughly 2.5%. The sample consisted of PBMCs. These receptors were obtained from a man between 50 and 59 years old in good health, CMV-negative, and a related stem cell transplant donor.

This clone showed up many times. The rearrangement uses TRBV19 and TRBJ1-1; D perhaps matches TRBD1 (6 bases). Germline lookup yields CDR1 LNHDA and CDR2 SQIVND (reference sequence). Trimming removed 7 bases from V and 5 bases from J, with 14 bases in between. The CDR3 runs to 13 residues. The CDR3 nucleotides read TGTGCCAGTACCACAGAAAGGGGGACTGAAGCTTTCTTT. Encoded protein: CASTTERGTEAFF.

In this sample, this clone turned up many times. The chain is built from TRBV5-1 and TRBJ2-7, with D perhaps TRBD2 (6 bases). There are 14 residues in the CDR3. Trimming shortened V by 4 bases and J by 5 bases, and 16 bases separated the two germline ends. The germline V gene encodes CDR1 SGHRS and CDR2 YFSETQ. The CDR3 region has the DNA TGCGCCAGCAGCCGGGGGACGCACGAGGACGAGCAGTACTTC. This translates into CASSRGTHEDEQYF. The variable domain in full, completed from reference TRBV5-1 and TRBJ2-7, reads KAGVTQTPRYLIKTRGQQVTLSCSPISGHRSVSWYQQTPGQGLQFLFEYFSETQRNKGNFPGRFSGRQFSNSRSEMNVSTLELGDSALYLCASSRGTHEDEQYFGPGTRLTVT.

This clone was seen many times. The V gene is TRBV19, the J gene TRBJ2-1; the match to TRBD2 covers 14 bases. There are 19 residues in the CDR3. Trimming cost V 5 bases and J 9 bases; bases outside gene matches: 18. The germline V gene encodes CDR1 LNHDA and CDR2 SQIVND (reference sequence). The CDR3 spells CASSYRLGLAGGGDGEQFF. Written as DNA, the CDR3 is TGTGCCAGTAGTTATCGGCTTGGACTAGCGGGAGGAGGGGATGGTGAGCAGTTCTTC.

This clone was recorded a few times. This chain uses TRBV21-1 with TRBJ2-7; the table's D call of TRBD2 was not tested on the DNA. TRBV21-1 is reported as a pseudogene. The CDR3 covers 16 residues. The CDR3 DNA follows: TGTGCCAGCAGCAAAGGGTCCGAGCGGGGGGGCTACGAGCAGTACTTC. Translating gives CASSKGSERGGYEQYF.

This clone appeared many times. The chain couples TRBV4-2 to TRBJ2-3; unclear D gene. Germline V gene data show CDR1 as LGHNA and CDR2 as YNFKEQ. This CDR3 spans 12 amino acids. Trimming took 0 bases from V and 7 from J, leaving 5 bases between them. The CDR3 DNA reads TGTGCCAGCAGCCAAGAGTCTAATACGCAGTATTTT. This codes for CASSQESNTQYF.

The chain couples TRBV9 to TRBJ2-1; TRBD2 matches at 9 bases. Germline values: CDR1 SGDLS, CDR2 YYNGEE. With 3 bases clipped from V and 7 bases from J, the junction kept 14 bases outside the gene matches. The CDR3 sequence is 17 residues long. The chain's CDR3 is CASSESGGGGAGNEQFF. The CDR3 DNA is TGTGCCAGCAGCGAGAGTGGTGGCGGGGGGGCGGGGAATGAGCAGTTCTTC.

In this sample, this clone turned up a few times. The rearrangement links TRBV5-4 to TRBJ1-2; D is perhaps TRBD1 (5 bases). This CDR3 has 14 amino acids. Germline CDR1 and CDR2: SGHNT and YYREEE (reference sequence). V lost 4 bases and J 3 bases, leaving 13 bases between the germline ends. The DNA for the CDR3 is TGTGCCAGCAGCACCGCATGGGGGGACTATGGCTACACCTTC. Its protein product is CASSTAWGDYGYTF.

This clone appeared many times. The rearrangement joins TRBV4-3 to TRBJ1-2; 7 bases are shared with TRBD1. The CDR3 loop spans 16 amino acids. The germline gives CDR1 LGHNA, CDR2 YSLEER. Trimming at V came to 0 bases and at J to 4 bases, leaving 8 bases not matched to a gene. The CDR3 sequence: CASSQDYSGGSYGYTF. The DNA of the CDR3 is TGCGCCAGCAGCCAAGATTATTCAGGGGGGAGCTATGGCTACACCTTC.

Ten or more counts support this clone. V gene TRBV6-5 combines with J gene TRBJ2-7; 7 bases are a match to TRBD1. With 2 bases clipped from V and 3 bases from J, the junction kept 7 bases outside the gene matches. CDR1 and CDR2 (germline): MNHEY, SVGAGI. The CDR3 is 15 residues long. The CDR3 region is CASSYRDSKFYEQYF. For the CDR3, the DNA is TGTGCCAGCAGTTACAGGGACAGTAAATTCTACGAGCAGTACTTC.

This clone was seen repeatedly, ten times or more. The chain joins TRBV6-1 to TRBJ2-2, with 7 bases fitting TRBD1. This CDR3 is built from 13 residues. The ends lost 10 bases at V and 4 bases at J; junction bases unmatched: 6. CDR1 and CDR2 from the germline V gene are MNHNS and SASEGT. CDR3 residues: CANEGARTGELFF. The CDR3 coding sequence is TGTGCCAACGAGGGGGCGCGCACCGGGGAGCTGTTTTTT.

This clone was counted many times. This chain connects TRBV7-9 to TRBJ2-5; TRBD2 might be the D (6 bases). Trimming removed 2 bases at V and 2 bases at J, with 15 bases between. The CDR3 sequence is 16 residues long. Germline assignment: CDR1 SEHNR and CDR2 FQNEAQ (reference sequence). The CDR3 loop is CASSLFSGRGQETQYF. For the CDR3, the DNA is TGTGCCAGCAGCTTATTTTCCGGGAGAGGGCAAGAGACCCAGTACTTC.

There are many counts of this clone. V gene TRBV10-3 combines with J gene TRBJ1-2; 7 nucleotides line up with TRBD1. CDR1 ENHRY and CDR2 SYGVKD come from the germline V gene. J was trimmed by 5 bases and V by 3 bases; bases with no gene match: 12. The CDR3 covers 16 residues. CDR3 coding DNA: TGTGCCATCAGTGAAAGCGGCGGCCCAGGGGGATATGGCTACACCTTC. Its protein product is CAISESGGPGGYGYTF.

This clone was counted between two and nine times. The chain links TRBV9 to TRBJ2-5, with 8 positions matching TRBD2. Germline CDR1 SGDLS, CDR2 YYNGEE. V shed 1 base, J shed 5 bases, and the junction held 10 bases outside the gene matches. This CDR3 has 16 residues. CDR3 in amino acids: CASSVSGGASGETQYF. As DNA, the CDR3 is TGTGCCAGCAGCGTATCCGGGGGGGCCAGTGGTGAGACCCAGTACTTC.

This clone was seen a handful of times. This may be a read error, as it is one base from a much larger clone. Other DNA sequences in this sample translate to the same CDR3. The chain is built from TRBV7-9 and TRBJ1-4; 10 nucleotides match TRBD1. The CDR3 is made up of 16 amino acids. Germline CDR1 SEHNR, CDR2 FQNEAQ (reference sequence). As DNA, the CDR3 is TGTGCCAGCAGCGCCGGGACAGGGGACTTTAATGAGAAACTGTTTTTT. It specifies CASSAGTGDFNEKLFF.